This T cell receptor beta chain was recovered during a study of siplizumab effects on memory and regulatory T cells. The CDR3 length is 12 residues. Trimming pared 7 bases from V and 5 bases from J, leaving 11 bases between. Germline V lookup: CDR1 MNHNS, CDR2 SASEGT. Study results and caveats: In the presence of siplizumab, alloreactive sequences traceable to unstimulated CD4+ memory cells were significantly reduced. Unstimulated subsets captured only a minor fraction of alloreactive clones. Naive T cells seemed more diverse than memory cells; they also seemed major alloresponse contributors. The suppressive capacity of proliferating Tregs from siplizumab cultures remained unconfirmed.

As concerns this clone: The antigen is unknown.

TCRdb's copy holds only in-frame clones and misses some; the assay was immunoSEQ multiplex PCR. The data contain nearly 85,000 clones, approximately 86% of them singletons. This TCR derives from a human donor in good health. The sample consisted of Tregs sorted from blood. This chain links TRBV6-1 with TRBJ1-1; tentative D call: TRBD1 (6 bases). The CDR3 DNA reads TGTGCCAGCACACAGGGTCAAACTGAAGCTTTCTTT. Translation: CASTQGQTEAFF.